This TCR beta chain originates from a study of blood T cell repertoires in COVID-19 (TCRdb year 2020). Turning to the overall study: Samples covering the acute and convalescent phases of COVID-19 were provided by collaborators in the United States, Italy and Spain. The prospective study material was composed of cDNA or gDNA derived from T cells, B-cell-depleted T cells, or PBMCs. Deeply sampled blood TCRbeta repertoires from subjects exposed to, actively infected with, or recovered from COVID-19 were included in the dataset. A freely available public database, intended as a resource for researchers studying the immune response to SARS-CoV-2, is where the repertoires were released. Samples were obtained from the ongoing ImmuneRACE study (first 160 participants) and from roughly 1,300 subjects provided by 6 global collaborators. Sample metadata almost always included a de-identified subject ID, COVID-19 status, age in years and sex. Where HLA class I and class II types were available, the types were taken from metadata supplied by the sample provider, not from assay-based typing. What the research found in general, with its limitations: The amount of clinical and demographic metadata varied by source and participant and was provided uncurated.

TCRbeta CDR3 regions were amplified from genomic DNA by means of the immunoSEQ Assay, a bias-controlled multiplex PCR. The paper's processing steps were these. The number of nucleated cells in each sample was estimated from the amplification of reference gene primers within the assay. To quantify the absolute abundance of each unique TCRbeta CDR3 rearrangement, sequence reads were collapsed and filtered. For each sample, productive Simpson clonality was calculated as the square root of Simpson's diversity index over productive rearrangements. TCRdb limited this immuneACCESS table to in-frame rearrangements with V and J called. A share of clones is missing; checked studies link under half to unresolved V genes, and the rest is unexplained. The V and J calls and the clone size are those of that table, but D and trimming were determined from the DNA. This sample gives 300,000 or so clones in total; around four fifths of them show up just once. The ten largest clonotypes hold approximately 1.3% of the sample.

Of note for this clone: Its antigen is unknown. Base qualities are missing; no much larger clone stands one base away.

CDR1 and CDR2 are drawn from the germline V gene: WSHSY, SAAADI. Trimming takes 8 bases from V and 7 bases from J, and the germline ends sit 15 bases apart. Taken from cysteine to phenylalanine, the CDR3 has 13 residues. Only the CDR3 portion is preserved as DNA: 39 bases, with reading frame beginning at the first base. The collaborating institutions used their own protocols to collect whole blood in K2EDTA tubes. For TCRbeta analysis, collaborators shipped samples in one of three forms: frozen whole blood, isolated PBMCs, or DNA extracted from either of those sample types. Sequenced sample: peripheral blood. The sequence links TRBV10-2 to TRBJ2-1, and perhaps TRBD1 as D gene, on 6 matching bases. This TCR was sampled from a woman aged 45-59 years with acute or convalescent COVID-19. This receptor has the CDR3 CASRRDTENEQFF. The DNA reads TGCGCCAGCCGAAGGGACACCGAAAATGAGCAGTTCTTC.